The sequence of this TCR beta chain was determined in a study of blood T cell repertoires in COVID-19. Trimming stripped 4 bases from V and 6 bases from J, with 10 bases between. The germline V gene has CDR1 ENHRY and CDR2 SYGVKD. The CDR3 loop spans 12 amino acids. The table came from immunoSEQ multiplex PCR; TCRdb's copy has only in-frame clones and leaves some out. Seen here are 130,000 to 150,000 clones, approximately 81% observed once, and the top ten hold about 7.5%. This clone was detected only once. This clonotype was obtained from a human donor in a cohort sampled during active COVID-19. The sample comprised peripheral blood. The chain has TRBV10-3 and TRBJ2-7; D is uncertain. CDR3 coding DNA: TGTGCCATCAGTGCAATCGGTCGCGAGCAGTACTTC. It is translated as CAISAIGREQYF.